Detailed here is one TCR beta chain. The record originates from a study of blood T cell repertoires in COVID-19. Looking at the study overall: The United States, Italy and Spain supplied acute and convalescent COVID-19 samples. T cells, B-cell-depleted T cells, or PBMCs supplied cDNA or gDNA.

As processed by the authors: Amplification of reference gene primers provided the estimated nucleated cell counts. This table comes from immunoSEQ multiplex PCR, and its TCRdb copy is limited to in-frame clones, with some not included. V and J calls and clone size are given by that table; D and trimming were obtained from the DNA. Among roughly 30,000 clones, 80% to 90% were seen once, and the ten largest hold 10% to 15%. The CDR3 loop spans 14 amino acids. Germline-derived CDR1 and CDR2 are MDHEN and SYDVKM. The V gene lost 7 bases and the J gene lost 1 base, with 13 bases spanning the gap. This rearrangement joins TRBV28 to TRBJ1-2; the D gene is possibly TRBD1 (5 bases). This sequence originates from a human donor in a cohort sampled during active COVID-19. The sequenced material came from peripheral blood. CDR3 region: CASKQAALNYGYTF. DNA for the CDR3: TGTGCCAGCAAACAGGCAGCGCTTAACTATGGCTACACCTTC.